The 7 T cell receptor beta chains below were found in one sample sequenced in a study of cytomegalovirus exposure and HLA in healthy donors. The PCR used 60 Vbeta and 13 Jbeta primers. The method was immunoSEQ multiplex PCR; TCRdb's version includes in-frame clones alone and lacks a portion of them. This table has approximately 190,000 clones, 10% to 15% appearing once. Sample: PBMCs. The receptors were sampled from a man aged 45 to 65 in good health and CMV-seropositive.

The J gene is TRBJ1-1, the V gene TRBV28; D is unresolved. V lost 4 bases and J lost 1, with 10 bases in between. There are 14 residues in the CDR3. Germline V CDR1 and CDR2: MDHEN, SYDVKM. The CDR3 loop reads CASSSPPQNTEAFF. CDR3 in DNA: TGTGCCAGCAGTTCCCCCCCCCAGAACACTGAAGCTTTCTTT.

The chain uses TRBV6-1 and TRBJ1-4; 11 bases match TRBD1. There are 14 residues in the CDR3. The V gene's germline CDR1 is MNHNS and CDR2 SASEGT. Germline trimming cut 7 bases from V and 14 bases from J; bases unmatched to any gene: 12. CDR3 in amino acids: CASTRRDRGYLLFF. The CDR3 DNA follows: TGTGCCAGCACCCGCCGGGACAGGGGGTATCTGCTGTTTTTT.

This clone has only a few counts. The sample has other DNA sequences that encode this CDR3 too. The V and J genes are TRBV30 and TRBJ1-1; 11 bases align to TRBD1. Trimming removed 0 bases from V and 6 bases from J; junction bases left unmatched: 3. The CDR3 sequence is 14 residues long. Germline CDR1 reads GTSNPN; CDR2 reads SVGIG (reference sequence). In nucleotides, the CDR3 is TGTGCCTGGAGTGTACTGGGACAGGGGGCTGAAGCTTTCTTT. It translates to CAWSVLGQGAEAFF. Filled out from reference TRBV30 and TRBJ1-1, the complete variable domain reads SQTIHQWPATLVQPVGSPLSLECTVEGTSNPNLYWYRQAAGRGLQLLFYSVGIGQISSEVPQNLSASRPQDRQFILSSKKLLLSDSGFYLCAWSVLGQGAEAFFGQGTRLTVV.

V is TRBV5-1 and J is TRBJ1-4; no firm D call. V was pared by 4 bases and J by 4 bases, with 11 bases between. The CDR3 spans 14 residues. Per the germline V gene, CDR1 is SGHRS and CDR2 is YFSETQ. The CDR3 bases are TGCGCCAGCAGCGTGGGCCACAGTAATGAAAAACTGTTTTTT. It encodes CASSVGHSNEKLFF. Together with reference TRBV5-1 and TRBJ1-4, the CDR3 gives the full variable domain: KAGVTQTPRYLIKTRGQQVTLSCSPISGHRSVSWYQQTPGQGLQFLFEYFSETQRNKGNFPGRFSGRQFSNSRSEMNVSTLELGDSALYLCASSVGHSNEKLFFGSGTQLSVL.

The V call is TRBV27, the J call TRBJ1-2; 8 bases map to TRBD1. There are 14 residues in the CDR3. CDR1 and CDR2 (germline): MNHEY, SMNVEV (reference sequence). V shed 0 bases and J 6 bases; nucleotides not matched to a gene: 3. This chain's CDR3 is CASSLSPGGHGYTF. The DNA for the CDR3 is TGTGCCAGCAGTTTATCTCCAGGGGGCCATGGCTACACCTTC.

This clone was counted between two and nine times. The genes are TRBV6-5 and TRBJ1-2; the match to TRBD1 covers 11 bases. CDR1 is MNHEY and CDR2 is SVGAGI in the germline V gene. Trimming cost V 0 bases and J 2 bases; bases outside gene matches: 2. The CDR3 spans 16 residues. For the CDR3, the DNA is TGTGCCAGCAGTTACTCAGGACAGGGGGCGAACTATGGCTACACCTTC. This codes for CASSYSGQGANYGYTF.

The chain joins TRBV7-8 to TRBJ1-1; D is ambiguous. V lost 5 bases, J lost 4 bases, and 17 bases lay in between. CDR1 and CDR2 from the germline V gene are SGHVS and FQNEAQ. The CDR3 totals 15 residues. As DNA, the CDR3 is TGTGCCAGCAGCCCCCGGGAAGGGTTGGTCACTGAAGCTTTCTTT. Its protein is CASSPREGLVTEAFF.